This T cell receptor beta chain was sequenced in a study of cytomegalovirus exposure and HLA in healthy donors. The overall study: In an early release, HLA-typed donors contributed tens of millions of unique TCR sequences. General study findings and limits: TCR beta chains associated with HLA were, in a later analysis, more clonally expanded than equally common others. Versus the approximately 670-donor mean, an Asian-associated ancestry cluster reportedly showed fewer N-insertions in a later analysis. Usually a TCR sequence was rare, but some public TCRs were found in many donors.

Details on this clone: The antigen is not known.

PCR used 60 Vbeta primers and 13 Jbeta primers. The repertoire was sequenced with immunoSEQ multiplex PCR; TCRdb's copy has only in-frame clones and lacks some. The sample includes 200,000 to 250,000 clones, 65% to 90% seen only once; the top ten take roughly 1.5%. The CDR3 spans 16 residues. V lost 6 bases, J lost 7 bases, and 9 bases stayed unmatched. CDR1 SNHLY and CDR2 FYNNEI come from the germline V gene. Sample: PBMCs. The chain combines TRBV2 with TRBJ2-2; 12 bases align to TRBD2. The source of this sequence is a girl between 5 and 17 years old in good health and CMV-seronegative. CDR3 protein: CASRQRTSGTGGELFF. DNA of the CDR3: TGTGCCAGCAGACAACGGACTAGCGGGACGGGCGGGGAGCTGTTTTTT. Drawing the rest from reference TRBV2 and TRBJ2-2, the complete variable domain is EPEVTQTPSHQVTQMGQEVILRCVPISNHLYFYWYRQILGQKVEFLVSFYNNEISEKSEIFDDQFSVERPDGSNFTLKIRSTKLEDSAMYFCASRQRTSGTGGELFFGEGSRLTVL.